These 13 T cell receptor beta chains were all obtained from the same sample, sequenced in a study of response to subunit inactivated influenza vaccine. One entry per CDR3 protein results from TCRdb running MiXCR on the RT-PCR reads. The sample shows 860,000 or so distinct CDR3 sequences, 20% to 25% of them seen only once. The material was PBMCs from blood, obtained roughly 5 days after vaccination. These receptors all stem from a man aged 50-59 years who received an inactivated influenza vaccine.

This clonotype was seen ten or more times. This rearrangement joins TRBV6-1 to TRBJ2-7; D remains ambiguous. Trimming removed 8 bases from V and 1 base from J, with 0 bases in between. This CDR3 comprises 9 residues. Germline assignment: CDR1 MNHNS and CDR2 SASEGT. CDR3 amino acids: CASSYEQYF. CDR3 nucleotide sequence: TGTGCCAGCTCCTACGAGCAGTACTTC.

This chain links TRBV12-3 or TRBV12-4 with TRBJ1-2; a possible D gene is TRBD1 (5 bases). The CDR3 is made up of 12 amino acids. The V and J ends lost 2 bases and 7 bases respectively, with 8 bases between them. As DNA, the CDR3 is TGTGCCAGCAGTTTAACCAGGGCTGGCTACACCTTC. Its protein product is CASSLTRAGYTF.

The chain carries TRBV5-1 and TRBJ2-1, with no clear D. The CDR3 spans 14 residues. CDR1 and CDR2 from the germline V gene are SGHRS and YFSETQ. Trimming left V 4 bases short and J 8 bases short, with 16 bases between. The CDR3 DNA follows: TGCGCCAGCAGCCAAGAACCGTCTAACGATGAGCAGTTCTTC. It yields the protein CASSQEPSNDEQFF.

This clonotype came up a few times. The CDR3 loop reads CASSLEYGTAHEKLFF. CDR3 DNA: TGCGCCAGCAGCTTGGAGTATGGGACAGCTCATGAAAAACTGTTTTTT. The chain carries TRBV5-1 and TRBJ1-4; 7 nucleotides match TRBD1. V was pared by 0 bases and J by 6 bases, with 8 bases of the junction left unmatched. Germline V gene sequence: CDR1 SGHRS, CDR2 YFSETQ. The CDR3 is 16 amino acids.

The chain has TRBV7-2 and TRBJ1-6; D possibly corresponds to TRBD1 (5 bases). V dropped 5 bases and J dropped 9 bases, with 11 bases sitting between them. CDR3 size: 13 residues. The germline V gene encodes CDR1 SGHTA and CDR2 FQGNSA. This chain's CDR3 is CASSPLQGSPLHF. The CDR3, as DNA: TGTGCCAGCAGCCCCCTCCAGGGTTCACCCCTCCACTTT.

V usage is TRBV7-8 and J usage is TRBJ1-4; 8 bases line up with TRBD1. The CDR3 extends over 15 amino acids. V shed 4 bases, J shed 8 bases, and the junction held 9 bases outside the gene matches. Germline V gene lookup returns CDR1 SGHVS and CDR2 FQNEAQ. CDR3 in amino acids: CASSSPDRVGEKLFF. The DNA of the CDR3 is TGTGCCAGCAGCTCCCCGGACAGGGTCGGAGAAAAACTGTTTTTT.

The gene calls are TRBV3-1 and TRBJ2-3, with 13 bases fitting TRBD2. This CDR3 has 17 amino acids. Germline CDR1 is LGHDT and CDR2 is YNNKEL (reference sequence). Trimming took 5 bases from V and 2 from J; bases not matched to a gene: 7. The CDR3 region is CASSRLAGGLFTDTQYF. The CDR3 DNA sequence: TGTGCCAGCAGCAGACTAGCGGGGGGCCTATTCACAGATACGCAGTATTTT.

This clonotype was seen more than once but under ten times. The chain combines TRBV20-1 with TRBJ1-5; D is ambiguous. Trimming stripped 6 bases from V and 2 bases from J, with 11 bases between. Germline assignment: CDR1 DFQATT and CDR2 SNEGSKA (reference sequence). The CDR3 loop spans 13 amino acids. The chain's CDR3 is CSAAGGGNQPQHF. The CDR3, as DNA: TGCAGTGCAGCGGGAGGCGGCAATCAGCCCCAGCATTTT.

The sample holds a few counts of this clonotype. The J gene is TRBJ2-2, the V gene TRBV5-1, with 8 bases matching TRBD2. Germline CDR1 and CDR2: SGHRS and YFSETQ. The CDR3 extends over 17 amino acids. V shed 1 base, J shed 4 bases, and the junction held 9 bases outside the gene matches. This CDR3 is CASSLSTGRGVTGELFF. The CDR3, as DNA: TGCGCCAGCAGCTTGTCTACCGGGAGGGGGGTCACCGGGGAGCTGTTTTTT.

This clonotype was observed a single time. The chain uses TRBV18 and TRBJ2-2; D remains ambiguous. The V gene lost 0 bases and the J gene lost 4 bases, with 9 bases spanning the gap. CDR1 and CDR2 (germline): KGHSH, LQKENI. This CDR3 spans 15 amino acids. This chain's CDR3 is CASSPPAGTTGELFF. In DNA form, the CDR3 reads TGTGCCAGCTCACCACCGGCAGGAACCACCGGGGAGCTGTTTTTT.

The chain links TRBV6-5 to TRBJ1-1; TRBD1 aligns across 7 bases. CDR1 is MNHEY, CDR2 SVGAGI, per germline. There are 17 residues in the CDR3. V gave up 0 bases and J gave up 0 bases; unmatched junction bases: 7. The CDR3 region is CASSYSPQTGLNTEAFF. The CDR3 DNA reads as TGTGCCAGCAGTTACTCTCCGCAGACAGGGCTGAACACTGAAGCTTTCTTT.

There are a few counts of this clonotype. The chain employs TRBV10-3 and TRBJ2-1; the D gene is possibly TRBD2 (5 bases). Germline V lookup: CDR1 ENHRY, CDR2 SYGVKD. The CDR3 is made up of 17 amino acids. Trimming removed 0 bases from V and 10 bases from J, with 22 bases in between. CDR3 region: CAISESSTETMKREQFF. Written as DNA, the CDR3 is TGTGCCATCAGTGAGTCTAGTACAGAGACAATGAAGCGGGAGCAGTTCTTC.

Only a few counts were recorded for this clonotype. The CDR3, as DNA: TGTGCCAGCAGGAGGACAGGGGGTGACTCCGAGCAGTACTTC. This encodes CASRRTGGDSEQYF. J is TRBJ2-7 and V is TRBV11-2, with 10 bases identical to TRBD1. CDR1 SGHAT and CDR2 FQNNGV come from the germline V gene. The CDR3 runs to 14 residues. Trimming cost V 6 bases and J 6 bases; bases outside gene matches: 8.